These 28 T cell receptor beta chains were all obtained from the same sample, sequenced in a study of blood T cell repertoires in COVID-19. TCRdb keeps only in-frame clones here, not all; method: immunoSEQ multiplex PCR. Here the sample spans approximately 390,000 clones, roughly 86% being singletons. Sequenced sample: PBMCs or T cells enriched from blood (not recorded which). The receptors here all came from a woman aged 40-49 years with acute COVID-19.

The gene calls are TRBV6-5 and TRBJ1-1; a possible D gene is TRBD1 (5 bases). Germline CDR1 reads MNHEY; CDR2 reads SVGAGI. V lost 8 bases and J 3 bases, leaving 13 bases between the germline ends. The CDR3 runs to 13 residues. The CDR3 region is CASDAGLDTEAFF. CDR3 DNA: TGTGCCAGCGACGCAGGGTTGGACACTGAAGCTTTCTTT.

The chain is built from TRBV3-1 (or the pseudogene TRBV3-2) and TRBJ2-7; 16 bases agree with TRBD2. This CDR3 contains 18 residues. Germline values: CDR1 LGHDT, CDR2 YNNKEL (reference sequence). V gave up 5 bases and J gave up 7 bases; unmatched junction bases: 14. The CDR3 region has the DNA TGTGCCAGCAGCACAACCGGGACTAGCGGGGGGGCCTGGTTTGAGCAGTACTTC. This encodes CASSTTGTSGGAWFEQYF.

The chain links TRBV2 to TRBJ2-2; TRBD1 matches at 7 bases. Germline trimming cut 4 bases from V and 6 bases from J; bases unmatched to any gene: 8. CDR1 SNHLY and CDR2 FYNNEI come from the germline V gene. CDR3 length: 15 amino acids. CDR3 coding DNA: TGTGCCAGCAGTGGATTGACAGGGATGGCCGGGGAGCTGTTTTTT. Its protein is CASSGLTGMAGELFF.

V is TRBV7-9 and J is TRBJ2-7, with a tentative D call TRBD1 (5 bases). This CDR3 spans 12 amino acids. Germline CDR1 reads SEHNR; CDR2 reads FQNEAQ (reference sequence). V lost 1 base and J lost 4, with 5 bases in between. The CDR3, as DNA: TGTGCCAGCAGCTTAGGACAGTACGAGCAGTACTTC. Translated: CASSLGQYEQYF.

This clone came up once. The genes are TRBV30 and TRBJ1-2; 7 bases line up with TRBD1. CDR1 and CDR2 from the germline V gene are GTSNPN and SVGIG (reference sequence). There are 12 residues in the CDR3. Trimming at V came to 3 bases and at J to 3 bases, leaving 1 base not matched to a gene. The CDR3 coding sequence is TGTGCCTGGAGCGACAGGGACTATGGCTACACCTTC. This codes for CAWSDRDYGYTF.

This clone was counted only a few times. This chain links TRBV29-1 with TRBJ1-1; D might be TRBD1 (6 bases). Per germline, CDR1 SQVTM and CDR2 ANQGSEA. The V and J ends lost 0 bases and 1 base respectively, with 12 bases between them. CDR3 length: 15 amino acids. As DNA, the CDR3 is TGCAGCGTTGAAGATCACGGGGGGCCGAACACTGAAGCTTTCTTT. It specifies CSVEDHGGPNTEAFF.

The J gene is TRBJ1-1, the V gene TRBV3-1 (or the pseudogene TRBV3-2), with D possibly being TRBD1 (5 bases). The germline gives CDR1 LGHDT, CDR2 YNNKEL (reference sequence). The CDR3 is 15 residues long. Trimming left V 3 bases short and J 3 bases short, with 14 bases between. CDR3 nucleotides: TGTGCCAGCAGCCACCGGGCAAGGGGTTACACTGAAGCTTTCTTT. Amino acids: CASSHRARGYTEAFF.

The gene calls are TRBV2 and TRBJ1-3; TRBD1 agrees at 8 bases. J lost 7 bases, V lost 7 bases, and 6 bases had no gene match. This CDR3 comprises 13 residues. Germline assignment: CDR1 SNHLY and CDR2 FYNNEI. The DNA of the CDR3 is TGTGCCAGCAAATTGGACAGGGAGAACACCATATATTTT. Encoded protein: CASKLDRENTIYF.

This chain uses TRBV7-9 with TRBJ1-4, with 9 nucleotides matching TRBD1. V lost 3 bases to trimming and J lost 3 bases; unmatched junction nucleotides: 5. The germline gives CDR1 SEHNR, CDR2 FQNEAQ (reference sequence). The CDR3 totals 16 residues. The CDR3 protein is CASSFTGGASNEKLFF. CDR3 coding DNA: TGTGCCAGCAGCTTCACAGGGGGCGCGTCTAATGAAAAACTGTTTTTT.

This clone showed up just once. The chain joins TRBV10-3 to TRBJ1-5; 12 bases are shared with TRBD1. V gave up 0 bases and J gave up 2 bases; unmatched junction bases: 5. Germline V lookup: CDR1 ENHRY, CDR2 SYGVKD. The CDR3 is 18 amino acids. The CDR3: CAISESGQGAAGNQPQHF. The CDR3 DNA reads TGTGCCATCAGTGAGTCGGGACAGGGGGCGGCTGGCAATCAGCCCCAGCATTTT.

The V gene is TRBV19, the J gene TRBJ1-4; D possibly corresponds to TRBD1 (5 bases). V lost 5 bases to trimming and J lost 3 bases, with 13 bases between them. CDR1 and CDR2 from the germline V gene are LNHDA and SQIVND (reference sequence). This CDR3 comprises 15 residues. CDR3 nucleotide sequence: TGTGCCAGTAGTCCTAGTCCGGGGGCTAATGAAAAACTGTTTTTT. The encoded protein is CASSPSPGANEKLFF.

The rearrangement joins TRBV10-3 to TRBJ2-3; weak D call: TRBD1 (6 bases). Germline values: CDR1 ENHRY, CDR2 SYGVKD. V was trimmed by 8 bases and J by 0 bases, leaving 12 bases between them. The length of the CDR3 is 14 residues. The CDR3 here is CAIGQGISTDTQYF. The CDR3 nucleotides read TGTGCCATCGGGCAGGGGATTAGCACAGATACGCAGTATTTT.

This rearrangement joins TRBV2 to TRBJ1-2; TRBD1 might be the D (5 bases). V was shortened by 7 bases and J by 4 bases, with 22 bases between the two germline ends. The CDR3 sequence is 16 residues long. The germline V gene encodes CDR1 SNHLY and CDR2 FYNNEI. The CDR3 nucleotides read TGTGCCAGCACTCCTTGGCCTCAGGGCCGCTCCTATGGCTACACCTTC. Protein product: CASTPWPQGRSYGYTF. Looking up the rest from reference TRBV2 and TRBJ1-2 gives the full variable domain: EPEVTQTPSHQVTQMGQEVILRCVPISNHLYFYWYRQILGQKVEFLVSFYNNEISEKSEIFDDQFSVERPDGSNFTLKIRSTKLEDSAMYFCASTPWPQGRSYGYTFGSGTRLTVV.

The J gene is TRBJ1-2, the V gene TRBV14; TRBD1 might be the D (6 bases). The germline gives CDR1 SGHDN, CDR2 FVKESK. The CDR3 totals 14 residues. Trimming pared 6 bases from V and 4 bases from J, leaving 15 bases between. This CDR3 is CASSPQGSIYGYTF. In DNA form, the CDR3 reads TGTGCCAGCAGTCCCCAGGGGAGCATCTATGGCTACACCTTC.

The chain couples TRBV5-1 to TRBJ1-5; D is undetermined. There are 14 residues in the CDR3. The germline CDR1 and CDR2 sequences are SGHRS and YFSETQ. V was trimmed by 0 bases and J by 11 bases, leaving 15 bases between them. The CDR3 bases are TGCGCCAGCAGCTTGGATGGAGGTCTGATGGCCCAGCATTTT. Its translation is CASSLDGGLMAQHF. The full variable domain, completed using reference TRBV5-1 and TRBJ1-5, is KAGVTQTPRYLIKTRGQQVTLSCSPISGHRSVSWYQQTPGQGLQFLFEYFSETQRNKGNFPGRFSGRQFSNSRSEMNVSTLELGDSALYLCASSLDGGLMAQHFGDGTRLSIL.

The chain employs TRBV7-6 and TRBJ2-1; a possible D gene is TRBD2 (5 bases). The CDR3 length is 16 residues. Germline values: CDR1 SGHVS, CDR2 FNYEAQ. With 1 base removed from V and 5 bases from J, the gap between germline ends came to 15 bases. The DNA of the CDR3 is TGTGCCAGCAGCTTAGATTCGGGGATGGGTAACAATGAGCAGTTCTTC. It codes for CASSLDSGMGNNEQFF. Combining the CDR3 with reference TRBV7-6 and TRBJ2-1 gives the whole variable domain GAGVSQSPRYKVTKRGQDVALRCDPISGHVSLYWYRQALGQGPEFLTYFNYEAQQDKSGLPNDRFSAERPEGSISTLTIQRTEQRDSAMYRCASSLDSGMGNNEQFFGPGTRLTVL.

This sequence joins TRBV7-9 and TRBJ1-1, with TRBD1 identical over 8 bases. The V and J ends lost 11 bases and 6 bases, in that order; junction bases with no gene match: 8. The CDR3 is made up of 12 amino acids. The V gene's germline CDR1 is SEHNR and CDR2 FQNEAQ (reference sequence). The CDR3 region has the DNA TGTGCCGGACGTCAGGACAGGGCTGAAGCTTTCTTT. It encodes CAGRQDRAEAFF.

This chain joins TRBV6-5 and TRBJ1-1; the D is unclear. This CDR3 has 15 residues. Trimming pared 0 bases from V and 1 base from J, leaving 9 bases between. Germline V lookup: CDR1 MNHEY, CDR2 SVGAGI. CDR3 region: CASSYSSEPNTEAFF. For the CDR3, the DNA is TGTGCCAGCAGTTACTCTTCTGAGCCGAACACTGAAGCTTTCTTT.

The rearrangement links TRBV7-8 to TRBJ1-6; D not certain. The CDR3 loop spans 16 amino acids. The germline V gene has CDR1 SGHVS and CDR2 FQNEAQ. Trimming stripped 5 bases from V and 0 bases from J, with 11 bases between. CDR3 in amino acids: CASSPTLRSYNSPLHF. The DNA for the CDR3 is TGTGCCAGCAGCCCGACTCTACGCTCCTATAATTCACCCCTCCACTTT.

The chain combines TRBV30 with TRBJ2-7; 7 bases map to TRBD2. The CDR3 is made up of 11 amino acids. Looked up from germline, CDR1 is GTSNPN and CDR2 is SVGIG (reference sequence). The V segment lost 1 base and the J segment 9 bases; nucleotides outside the gene matches: 3. The CDR3 sequence: CAWSGREGQYF. The CDR3 coding sequence is TGTGCCTGGAGTGGAAGGGAGGGGCAGTACTTC.

This clone was observed a handful of times. This chain links TRBV7-6 with TRBJ1-1; D is undetermined. CDR1 SGHVS and CDR2 FNYEAQ come from the germline V gene. The V end lost 3 bases, the J end lost 7 bases, and 18 bases lay between the germline ends. The CDR3 length is 15 residues. The CDR3 region has the DNA TGTGCCAGCAGCTTTAGAGGACGGGAGAGGGATGAAGCTTTCTTT. This codes for CASSFRGRERDEAFF.

The chain recombines TRBV19 with TRBJ1-1; D is unclear. CDR3 length: 15 residues. Deletions cut 5 bases from V and 4 bases from J, with 17 bases between. Germline CDR1 reads LNHDA; CDR2 reads SQIVND (reference sequence). CDR3 in DNA: TGTGCCAGTAGTCTCCTCCCTGTTTTTTTCACTGAAGCTTTCTTT. Protein: CASSLLPVFFTEAFF.

This clone was counted once. This chain uses TRBV30 with TRBJ1-6; D gene unclear. Germline lookup yields CDR1 GTSNPN and CDR2 SVGIG (reference sequence). The CDR3 sequence is 17 residues long. The V and J ends lost 3 bases and 7 bases respectively, with 22 bases between them. The CDR3 DNA is TGTGCCTGGAGGCCGTACGACGCAGTCGGGAGGAATTCACCCCTCCACTTT. Translation gives CAWRPYDAVGRNSPLHF.

This clone was found once. J is TRBJ2-1 and V is TRBV4-1; the D gene is possibly TRBD2 (6 bases). Between the trimmed V and J ends, which lost 1 base and 0 bases, there was a span of 10 bases. The CDR3 runs to 16 residues. Per germline, CDR1 MGHRA and CDR2 YSYEKL. CDR3 DNA sequence: TGCGCCAGCAGCCAAGGACGGGGGAGCTCCTACAATGAGCAGTTCTTC. Protein: CASSQGRGSSYNEQFF.

The V call is TRBV5-1, the J call TRBJ2-7; 11 nucleotides match TRBD1. The germline CDR1 and CDR2 sequences are SGHRS and YFSETQ. Trimming at V came to 6 bases and at J to 5 bases, leaving 7 bases not matched to a gene. The CDR3 runs to 14 residues. Here the CDR3 reads CASTKEDRGHEQYF. CDR3 DNA sequence: TGCGCCAGCACCAAAGAGGACAGGGGGCACGAGCAGTACTTC.

The gene calls are TRBV29-1 and TRBJ1-1; D gene unclear. V dropped 6 bases and J dropped 2 bases, with 13 bases sitting between them. In germline, CDR1 is SQVTM, CDR2 ANQGSEA. The CDR3 is made up of 13 amino acids. CDR3 nucleotides: TGCAGCGTCGTGGACGGGGAAAACACTGAAGCTTTCTTT. As protein: CSVVDGENTEAFF.

The chain employs TRBV2 and TRBJ2-1; D unclear. Trimming removed 7 bases from V and 2 bases from J, with 12 bases in between. Germline V lookup: CDR1 SNHLY, CDR2 FYNNEI. This CDR3 has 14 residues. CDR3 residues: CASKDTSPYNEQFF. CDR3 nucleotides: TGTGCCAGCAAAGACACTTCCCCCTACAATGAGCAGTTCTTC.

J is TRBJ2-2 and V is TRBV5-1, with no clear D. The CDR3 contains 15 residues. Germline CDR1 SGHRS, CDR2 YFSETQ. Trimming removed 5 bases at V and 0 bases at J, with 11 bases between. The CDR3 sequence is CASRGGTTNTGELFF. Here the CDR3 DNA reads TGCGCCAGCAGAGGCGGAACGACGAACACCGGGGAGCTGTTTTTT.